This T cell receptor beta chain was documented in a study of T cell responses to AZD1222 COVID-19 vaccine. TCRdb keeps only in-frame clones here, not all; method: immunoSEQ multiplex PCR. The data contain over 95,000 clones, 87% of them singletons. This clone was counted once. The antigen is unknown. Study-level findings and limits: Only a handful of AZD1222 recipients were seropositive at baseline. Sampling that yielded the repertoires occurred only after the peak T cell response.

The receptor comes from an adult in good health. Sequencing used peripheral blood, obtained on day 0 of AZD1222 vaccination.

CDR3 sequence: CASSRPSGANVLTF. The DNA of the CDR3 is TGTGCCAGCAGCCGTCCTAGTGGGGCCAACGTCCTGACTTTC. The chain has TRBV5-4 and TRBJ2-6; D is ambiguous. CDR1 is SGHNT and CDR2 is YYREEE in the germline V gene (reference sequence). The CDR3 runs to 14 residues. The V end lost 4 bases, the J end lost 3 bases, and 8 bases lay between the germline ends. Drawing the rest from reference TRBV5-4 and TRBJ2-6, the complete variable domain is ETGVTQSPTHLIKTRGQQVTLRCSSQSGHNTVSWYQQALGQGPQFIFQYYREEENGRGNFPPRFSGLQFPNYSSELNVNALELDDSALYLCASSRPSGANVLTFGAGSRLTVL.